Following are 24 T cell receptor beta chains from one sample sequenced in a study of T-cell reconstitution after alpha-beta-depleted transplantation in children. Preparation of the TCRbeta library was carried out with unique molecular identifiers. TCRdb used MiXCR to reprocess the PCR reads, holding one entry per CDR3 protein. Among about 400,000 distinct CDR3 sequences listed, just over 20% were seen once. The sample in question was PBMCs from the stem cell graft donor, obtained from the stem cell graft. The receptors were sampled from a human donor who donated a stem cell graft to a child with acute myeloid leukemia.

This clonotype was seen repeatedly, ten times or more. The rearrangement uses TRBV12-3 or TRBV12-4 and TRBJ2-6, with TRBD2 matching over 8 bases. The CDR3 consists of 17 residues. The V and J ends lost 3 bases and 0 bases, in that order; junction bases with no gene match: 4. The CDR3: CASSFTSGSSGANVLTF. In DNA, the CDR3 is TGTGCCAGCAGTTTCACTAGCGGAAGCTCTGGGGCCAACGTCCTGACTTTC.

This clonotype was detected many times. V and J are TRBV6-5 and TRBJ2-2, with D unresolved. The ends were cut back, 6 bases at V and 4 bases at J, with 9 bases in the middle. The CDR3 runs 13 residues. Germline loops: CDR1 MNHEY, CDR2 SVGAGI. CDR3 nucleotide sequence: TGTGCCAGCAGGCAGATGATCACCGGGGAGCTGTTTTTT. It translates to CASRQMITGELFF.

In its sample, this clonotype was seen a few times. The CDR3 loop is CASSHPTGGYNQPQHF. The CDR3 DNA sequence: TGTGCCAGCAGTCATCCCACTGGGGGATACAATCAGCCCCAGCATTTT. The rearrangement uses TRBV6-1 and TRBJ1-5; weak D call: TRBD1 (5 bases). The ends were cut back, 5 bases at V and 3 bases at J, with 17 bases in the middle. Germline CDR1 MNHNS, CDR2 SASEGT. CDR3 length equals 16 residues.

The CDR3 DNA follows: TGTGCCAGCAGCTTAGTTGGCTCGTGGGGAAGACTAGCGGGAACCACTCAAGAGACCCAGTACTTC. This gives the protein CASSLVGSWGRLAGTTQETQYF. The rearrangement uses TRBV11-3 and TRBJ2-5, with 11 bases matching TRBD2. Germline V lookup: CDR1 SGHNT, CDR2 YENEEA. V gave up 1 base and J gave up 2 bases; unmatched junction bases: 21. The CDR3 spans 22 residues.

This clonotype has a count of ten or more. The rearrangement joins TRBV10-1 to TRBJ2-1; 7 nucleotides match TRBD1. The CDR3 is 16 amino acids. Per the germline V gene, CDR1 is WNHNN and CDR2 is SYGVQD (reference sequence). Trimming took 5 bases from V and 5 from J; bases not matched to a gene: 12. The CDR3 coding sequence is TGCGCCAGCAGTCTCCATAACAACGACAGGGACAATGAGCAGTTCTTC. It translates to CASSLHNNDRDNEQFF.

This chain links TRBV12-3 or TRBV12-4 with TRBJ2-1; the match to TRBD1 covers 8 bases. CDR3 length equals 15 residues. J lost 4 bases, V lost 5 bases, and 7 bases had no gene match. DNA of the CDR3: TGTGCCAGCAGTCCCGGGACAGGATGGTACAATGAGCAGTTCTTC. Its translation is CASSPGTGWYNEQFF.

This clonotype was counted at least ten times. CDR3 region: CSVPRAGNNEQFF. The CDR3 DNA follows: TGCAGCGTTCCTAGGGCGGGAAACAATGAGCAGTTCTTC. The chain links TRBV29-1 to TRBJ2-1; a possible D gene is TRBD2 (6 bases). Between the trimmed V and J ends, which lost 5 bases and 5 bases, there was a span of 13 bases. The CDR3 loop spans 13 amino acids. Per germline, CDR1 SQVTM and CDR2 ANQGSEA.

The chain's CDR3 is CASSEGSGVTYEQYF. The DNA for the CDR3 is TGTGCCAGCAGTGAAGGGTCAGGAGTGACCTACGAGCAGTACTTC. The rearrangement links TRBV2 to TRBJ2-7; the D is unclear. CDR1 and CDR2 (germline): SNHLY, FYNNEI. The CDR3 length is 15 residues. The V end lost 1 base, the J end lost 2 bases, and 12 bases lay between the germline ends.

The CDR3 loop reads CSVLGGNYGYTF. The CDR3 nucleotides read TGCAGCGTTCTCGGCGGAAACTATGGCTACACCTTC. The chain carries TRBV29-1 and TRBJ1-2; D gene uncertain. CDR3 length: 12 residues. Germline V CDR1 and CDR2: SQVTM, ANQGSEA. V shed 5 bases and J shed 2 bases, with 9 bases lying between them.

This clonotype was observed a few times. The chain combines TRBV4-1 with TRBJ2-1, with TRBD1 matching over 8 bases. The CDR3 is made up of 15 amino acids. Germline V gene data show CDR1 as MGHRA and CDR2 as YSYEKL. V lost 6 bases, J lost 4 bases, and 8 bases stayed unmatched. In DNA form, the CDR3 reads TGCGCCAGCAGGGGAGACAGGGGCTTATACAATGAGCAGTTCTTC. Translating it yields CASRGDRGLYNEQFF.

This clonotype was detected ten times or more. V is TRBV29-1 and J is TRBJ2-3, with a possible D match to TRBD2 (6 bases). Trimming took off 3 bases at V and 6 bases at J, with 13 bases between the two ends. Germline CDR1 and CDR2: SQVTM and ANQGSEA. This CDR3 has 13 residues. CDR3 protein: CSVDKAGMDTQYF. The CDR3 DNA follows: TGCAGCGTTGATAAGGCGGGAATGGATACGCAGTATTTT.

This clonotype was recorded a few times. The CDR3: CASSQGTGTSLYEQYF. In DNA, the CDR3 is TGTGCCAGCAGCCAAGGTACCGGGACTAGCCTCTACGAGCAGTACTTC. The chain is built from TRBV3-1 and TRBJ2-7, with TRBD2 matching over 9 bases. With V trimmed by 1 base and J by 3 bases, 7 bases remained unmatched. The CDR3 consists of 16 residues. Per germline, CDR1 LGHDT and CDR2 YNNKEL (reference sequence).

The chain couples TRBV12-3 or TRBV12-4 to TRBJ2-7; 7 bases are a match to TRBD1. This CDR3 region has 14 residues. Trimming at V came to 4 bases and at J to 6 bases, leaving 9 bases not matched to a gene. CDR3 bases: TGTGCCAGCAGTTACTCTGACAGGGTAGGCGAGCAGTACTTC. Encoded protein: CASSYSDRVGEQYF.

The chain employs TRBV6-1 and TRBJ2-1; D might be TRBD1 or TRBD2, each matching 5 bases. Germline assignment: CDR1 MNHNS and CDR2 SASEGT. The CDR3 covers 15 residues. V was pared by 3 bases and J by 6 bases, with 15 bases between. Written as DNA, the CDR3 is TGTGCCAGCAGTGAGACGGGGCGGGCCATCAATGAGCAGTTCTTC. The encoded protein is CASSETGRAINEQFF.

This clonotype was detected a few times. The rearrangement uses TRBV20-1 and TRBJ2-5; D possibly uses TRBD1 or TRBD2 (6 bases each). The V and J ends lost 6 bases and 5 bases respectively, with 19 bases between them. The CDR3 length is 14 residues. The germline CDR1 and CDR2 sequences are DFQATT and SNEGSKA (reference sequence). Written as DNA, the CDR3 is TGCAGTGCCCGAGGTGGGGGCGCGGGGGAGACCCAGTACTTC. It codes for CSARGGGAGETQYF.

The genes are TRBV6-5 and TRBJ1-5; maybe TRBD1 (5 bases). The germline CDR1 and CDR2 sequences are MNHEY and SVGAGI. The length of the CDR3 is 14 residues. Trimming stripped 2 bases from V and 5 bases from J, with 10 bases between. The CDR3, as DNA: TGTGCCAGCAGTTACCGGGGGGGGTATCAGCCCCAGCATTTT. The encoded protein is CASSYRGGYQPQHF.

The gene calls are TRBV29-1 and TRBJ1-1; D gene uncertain. The CDR3 spans 14 residues. The germline V gene has CDR1 SQVTM and CDR2 ANQGSEA. V was shortened by 7 bases and J by 6 bases, with 21 bases between the two germline ends. This CDR3 is CSAKRWGMGAEAFF. The CDR3 bases are TGCAGCGCCAAGAGATGGGGAATGGGCGCTGAAGCTTTCTTT.

V is TRBV24-1 and J is TRBJ2-3; perhaps TRBD1 as D (5 bases). CDR3 size: 15 residues. Germline V lookup: CDR1 KGHDR, CDR2 SFDVKD. Deletions cut 4 bases from V and 2 bases from J, with 12 bases between. The CDR3 loop is CATSERRGFTDTQYF. The CDR3 DNA reads as TGTGCCACCAGTGAACGAAGGGGATTCACAGATACGCAGTATTTT.

This clonotype was seen ten or more times. The chain recombines TRBV20-1 with TRBJ2-3; TRBD2 matches at 8 bases. V dropped 6 bases and J dropped 2; count of bases not matched to a gene: 7. The CDR3 is 14 residues long. Germline CDR1 and CDR2: DFQATT and SNEGSKA (reference sequence). The CDR3 is CSATTSAHTDTQYF. In DNA form, the CDR3 reads TGCAGTGCCACGACTAGCGCACACACAGATACGCAGTATTTT.

The rearrangement uses TRBV15 and TRBJ1-4; 7 nucleotides align to TRBD1. CDR3 length: 16 amino acids. The germline CDR1 and CDR2 sequences are LNHNV and YYDKDF (reference sequence). V shed 0 bases and J 8 bases; nucleotides not matched to a gene: 9. The CDR3 DNA follows: TGTGCCACCAGCAGAGAGAGGACAGGTCGAGCGGAAAAACTGTTTTTT. Encoded protein: CATSRERTGRAEKLFF.

The table lists this clonotype with many counts. The CDR3 here is CSVVTGLADSTDTQYF. The CDR3 region has the DNA TGCAGTGTGGTCACGGGACTAGCGGATAGCACAGATACGCAGTATTTT. The genes are TRBV20-1 and TRBJ2-3; TRBD2 matches at 11 bases. The CDR3 loop spans 16 amino acids. The V gene's germline CDR1 is DFQATT and CDR2 SNEGSKA (reference sequence). The V and J ends lost 7 bases and 0 bases, in that order; junction bases with no gene match: 9.

Turning to this clonotype: The conserved phenylalanine or tryptophan normally closing the CDR3 is absent here, so this likely arose from a read error. CDR3: CSVEDRGRGTDTQYI. The CDR3 DNA sequence: TGCAGCGTTGAAGATCGAGGGAGAGGAACAGATACGCAGTATATT. This chain joins TRBV29-1 and TRBJ2-3; possibly TRBD2 for D (5 bases). V lost 0 bases to trimming and J lost 3 bases, with 13 bases between them. This CDR3 is built from 15 residues. Per germline, CDR1 SQVTM and CDR2 ANQGSEA.

This clonotype was observed at least ten times. V usage is TRBV4-2 and J usage is TRBJ2-1; D unclear. CDR3 size: 13 residues. V gave up 0 bases and J gave up 7 bases, with 7 bases separating them. Germline lookup yields CDR1 LGHNA and CDR2 YNFKEQ. The CDR3 reads CASSQDDPNEQFF. The DNA for the CDR3 is TGTGCCAGCAGCCAAGACGACCCAAATGAGCAGTTCTTC.

The sample holds many counts of this clonotype. The CDR3 DNA reads TGCAGCGTTAGCGACAGGGGAGGACCCTCTGGAAACACCATATATTTT. This codes for CSVSDRGGPSGNTIYF. This chain uses TRBV29-1 with TRBJ1-3, with 8 bases lining up with TRBD1. The germline CDR1 and CDR2 sequences are SQVTM and ANQGSEA. The CDR3 covers 16 residues. V lost 5 bases, J lost 0 bases, and 9 bases stayed unmatched.